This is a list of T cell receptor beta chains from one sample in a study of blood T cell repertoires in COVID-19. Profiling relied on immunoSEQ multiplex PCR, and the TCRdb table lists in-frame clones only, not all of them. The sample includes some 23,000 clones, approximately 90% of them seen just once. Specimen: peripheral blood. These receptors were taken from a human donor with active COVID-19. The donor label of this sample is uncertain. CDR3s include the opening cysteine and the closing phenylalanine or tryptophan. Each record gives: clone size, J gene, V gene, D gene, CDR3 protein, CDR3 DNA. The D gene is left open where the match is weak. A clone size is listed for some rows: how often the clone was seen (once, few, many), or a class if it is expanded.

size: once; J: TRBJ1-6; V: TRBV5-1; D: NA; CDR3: CASSLAPGGSNSPLHF; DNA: TGCGCCAGCAGCTTGGCGCCCGGAGGCTCAAATTCACCCCTCCACTTT
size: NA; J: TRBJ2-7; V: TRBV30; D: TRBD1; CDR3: CAWSPDRGYEQYF; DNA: TGTGCCTGGAGTCCGGACAGGGGATACGAGCAGTACTTC
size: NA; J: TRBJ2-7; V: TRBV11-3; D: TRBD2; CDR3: CASSLDLAGGPTEQYF; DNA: TGTGCCAGCAGCTTAGATCTAGCGGGAGGGCCTACCGAGCAGTACTTC
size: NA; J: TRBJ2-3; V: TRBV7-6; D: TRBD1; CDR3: CASSLVPTGGLTDTQYF; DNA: TGTGCCAGCAGCTTAGTCCCCACAGGGGGCTTGACAGATACGCAGTATTTT
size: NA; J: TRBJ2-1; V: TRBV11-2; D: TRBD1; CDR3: CASSFDRGSYNEQFF; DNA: TGTGCCAGCAGCTTCGACAGGGGGTCCTACAATGAGCAGTTCTTC
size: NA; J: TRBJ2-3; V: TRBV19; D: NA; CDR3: CASSGYLATDMADTQYF; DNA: TGTGCCAGTAGTGGGTATTTAGCGACCGACATGGCAGATACGCAGTATTTT
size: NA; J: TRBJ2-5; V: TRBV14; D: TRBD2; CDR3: CASSQSSGAETQYF; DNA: TGTGCCAGCAGCCAATCCAGCGGGGCAGAGACCCAGTACTTC
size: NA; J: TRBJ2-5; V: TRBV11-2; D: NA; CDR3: CASSSLARETQYF; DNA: TGTGCCAGCAGCTCCCTAGCGAGGGAGACCCAGTACTTC
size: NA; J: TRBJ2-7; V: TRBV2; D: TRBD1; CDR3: CASSEQGQIYEQYF; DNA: TGTGCCAGCAGTGAACAGGGACAGATCTACGAGCAGTACTTC
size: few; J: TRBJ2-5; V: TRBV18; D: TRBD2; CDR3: CASNYGLAEETQYF; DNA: TGTGCCAGCAATTATGGACTAGCGGAAGAGACCCAGTACTTC
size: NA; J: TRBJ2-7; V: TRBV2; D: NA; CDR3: CASGVLRTYEQYF; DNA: TGTGCCAGCGGAGTCCTACGAACCTACGAGCAGTACTTC
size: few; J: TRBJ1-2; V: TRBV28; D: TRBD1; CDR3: CASSLTRQGHGYTF; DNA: TGTGCCAGCAGCCTAACCCGACAGGGTCATGGCTACACCTTC
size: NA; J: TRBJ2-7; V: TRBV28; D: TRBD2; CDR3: CASSFWPRTSVNYEQYF; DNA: TGTGCCAGCAGTTTTTGGCCTCGGACTAGCGTCAATTACGAGCAGTACTTC
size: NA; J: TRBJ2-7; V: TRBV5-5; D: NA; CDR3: CASSYRQAYEQYF; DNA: TGTGCCAGCAGCTATAGACAGGCCTACGAGCAGTACTTC
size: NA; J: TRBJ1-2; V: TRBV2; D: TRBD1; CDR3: CASGTGGLANYGYTF; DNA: TGTGCCAGCGGGACAGGGGGTTTAGCTAACTATGGCTACACCTTC
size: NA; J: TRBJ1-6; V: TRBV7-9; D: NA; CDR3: CASSLQGDSPLHF; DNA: TGTGCCAGCAGCTTACAGGGCGATTCACCCCTCCACTTT
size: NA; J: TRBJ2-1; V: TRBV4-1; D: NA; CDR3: CASSQGLVSSYNEQFF; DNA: TGCGCCAGCAGCCAAGGGTTAGTGAGCTCCTACAATGAGCAGTTCTTC
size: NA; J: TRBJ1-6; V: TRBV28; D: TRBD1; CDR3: CASSPPNADRGGSPLHF; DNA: TGTGCCAGCAGTCCCCCTAACGCGGACAGGGGTGGTTCACCCCTCCACTTT
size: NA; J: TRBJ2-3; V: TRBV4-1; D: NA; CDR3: CASSQGLGGPTDTQYF; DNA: TGCGCCAGCAGCCAAGGGCTCGGGGGTCCCACAGATACGCAGTATTTT
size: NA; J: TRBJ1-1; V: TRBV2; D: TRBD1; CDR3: CASSRQGVFVGEAFF; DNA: TGTGCCAGCAGTAGACAGGGAGTATTCGTAGGTGAAGCTTTCTTT
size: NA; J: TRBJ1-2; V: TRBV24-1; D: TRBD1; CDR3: CATSDPGQAVWGYTF; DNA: TGTGCCACCAGTGACCCCGGACAGGCTGTATGGGGCTACACCTTC
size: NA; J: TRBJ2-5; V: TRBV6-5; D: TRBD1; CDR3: CASSYRTGWGQETQYF; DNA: TGTGCCAGCAGTTATCGGACAGGGTGGGGACAAGAGACCCAGTACTTC
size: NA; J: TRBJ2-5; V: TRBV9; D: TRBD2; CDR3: CASSVASGSLQETQYF; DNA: TGTGCCAGCAGCGTAGCTAGCGGGAGTCTTCAAGAGACCCAGTACTTC